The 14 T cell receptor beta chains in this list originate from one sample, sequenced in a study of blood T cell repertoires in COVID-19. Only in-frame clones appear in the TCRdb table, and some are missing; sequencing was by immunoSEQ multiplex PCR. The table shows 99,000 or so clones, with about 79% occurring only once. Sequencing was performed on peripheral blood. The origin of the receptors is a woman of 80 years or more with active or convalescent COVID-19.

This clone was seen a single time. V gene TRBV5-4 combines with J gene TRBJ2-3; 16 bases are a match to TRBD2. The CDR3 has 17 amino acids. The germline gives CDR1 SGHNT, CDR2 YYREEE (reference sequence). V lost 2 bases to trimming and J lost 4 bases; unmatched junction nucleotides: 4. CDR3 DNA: TGTGCCAGCAGCTTAGCCGGGACTAGCGGGAGGGCAGATACGCAGTATTTT. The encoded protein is CASSLAGTSGRADTQYF.

CDR3 region: CAISEHNRGPESVTGELFF. DNA for the CDR3: TGTGCCATCAGTGAGCACAACAGGGGGCCTGAAAGCGTCACCGGGGAGCTGTTTTTT. The rearrangement joins TRBV10-3 to TRBJ2-2; 9 bases line up with TRBD1. Germline CDR1 ENHRY, CDR2 SYGVKD. Losses at the gene ends were 2 bases for V and 4 bases for J; bases not matched to a gene: 14. The CDR3 runs 19 residues.

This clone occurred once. The CDR3 region has the DNA TGTGCCAGCAGCCTACAGGGTTCTAAGTCCTACGAGCAGTACTTC. This sequence encodes CASSLQGSKSYEQYF. The chain carries TRBV5-4 and TRBJ2-7; D perhaps matches TRBD1 (6 bases). Trimming left V 4 bases short and J 1 base short, with 15 bases between. CDR3 length equals 15 residues. Germline CDR1 is SGHNT and CDR2 is YYREEE (reference sequence).

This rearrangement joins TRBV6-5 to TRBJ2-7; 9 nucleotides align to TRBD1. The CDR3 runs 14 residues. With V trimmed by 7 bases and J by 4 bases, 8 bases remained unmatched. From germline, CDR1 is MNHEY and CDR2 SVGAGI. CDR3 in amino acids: CASTNEGQGYEQYF. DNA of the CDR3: TGTGCCAGCACTAATGAGGGACAGGGTTACGAGCAGTACTTC.

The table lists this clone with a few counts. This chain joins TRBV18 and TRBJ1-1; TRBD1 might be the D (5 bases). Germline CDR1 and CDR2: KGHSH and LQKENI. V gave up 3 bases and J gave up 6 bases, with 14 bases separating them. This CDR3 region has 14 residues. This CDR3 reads CASSPPGFEAEAFF. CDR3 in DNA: TGTGCCAGCTCACCGCCAGGGTTCGAGGCTGAAGCTTTCTTT.

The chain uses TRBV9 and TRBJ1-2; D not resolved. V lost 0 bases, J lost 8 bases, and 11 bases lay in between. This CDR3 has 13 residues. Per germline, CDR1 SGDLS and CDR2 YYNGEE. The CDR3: CASSVGLAVGYTF. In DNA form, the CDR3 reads TGTGCCAGCAGCGTAGGGCTCGCGGTAGGCTACACCTTC.

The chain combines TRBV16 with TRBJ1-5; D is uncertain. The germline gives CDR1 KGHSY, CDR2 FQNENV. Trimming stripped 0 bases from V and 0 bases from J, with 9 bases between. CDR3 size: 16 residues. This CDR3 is CASSQSGQLSNQPQHF. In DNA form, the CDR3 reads TGTGCCAGCAGCCAATCTGGGCAGCTTAGCAATCAGCCCCAGCATTTT.

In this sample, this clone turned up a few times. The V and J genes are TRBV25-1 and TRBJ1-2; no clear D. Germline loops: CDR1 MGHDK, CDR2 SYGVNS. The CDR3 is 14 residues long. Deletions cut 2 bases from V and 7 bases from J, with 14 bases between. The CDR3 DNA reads TGTGCCAGCAGTGAAGCCGTACGAGCTGGTGGCTACACCTTC. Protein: CASSEAVRAGGYTF.

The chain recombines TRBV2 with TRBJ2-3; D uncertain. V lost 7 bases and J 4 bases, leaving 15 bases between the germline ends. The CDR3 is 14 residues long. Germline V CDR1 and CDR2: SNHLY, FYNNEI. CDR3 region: CASTSYHRADTQYF. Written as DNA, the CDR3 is TGTGCCAGCACCTCATATCACCGGGCAGATACGCAGTATTTT.

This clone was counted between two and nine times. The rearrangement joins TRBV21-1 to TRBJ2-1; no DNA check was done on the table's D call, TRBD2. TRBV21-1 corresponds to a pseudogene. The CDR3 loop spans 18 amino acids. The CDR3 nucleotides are TGTGCCAGCAGCAAAGCTCTAACTAGCGGGAGGCCAGGGAATGAGCAGTTCTTC. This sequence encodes CASSKALTSGRPGNEQFF.

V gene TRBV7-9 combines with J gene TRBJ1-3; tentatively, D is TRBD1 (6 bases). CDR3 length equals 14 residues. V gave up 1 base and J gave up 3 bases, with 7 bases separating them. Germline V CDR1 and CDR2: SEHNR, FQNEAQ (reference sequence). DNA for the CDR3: TGTGCCAGCAGCTTAGGGGACATTGGAAACACCATATATTTT. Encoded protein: CASSLGDIGNTIYF.

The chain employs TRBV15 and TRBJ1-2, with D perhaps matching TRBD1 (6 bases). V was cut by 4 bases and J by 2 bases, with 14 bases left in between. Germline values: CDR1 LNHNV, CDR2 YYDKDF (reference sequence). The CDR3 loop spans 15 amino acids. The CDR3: CATSTSPGHNYGYTF. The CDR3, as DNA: TGTGCCACCAGCACCTCTCCGGGACACAACTATGGCTACACCTTC.

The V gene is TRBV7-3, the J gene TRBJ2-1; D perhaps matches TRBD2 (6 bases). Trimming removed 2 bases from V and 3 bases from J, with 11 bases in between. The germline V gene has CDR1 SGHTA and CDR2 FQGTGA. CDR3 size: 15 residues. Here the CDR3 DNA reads TGTGCCAGCAGCTTATTCGGGGGTGACTACAATGAGCAGTTCTTC. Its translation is CASSLFGGDYNEQFF.

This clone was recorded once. Here the CDR3 DNA reads TGTGCCAGCAGTTTAAACGGGAACTGGGATTCACCCCTCCACTTT. This encodes CASSLNGNWDSPLHF. V usage is TRBV27 and J usage is TRBJ1-6; no clear D gene. Looked up from germline, CDR1 is MNHEY and CDR2 is SMNVEV (reference sequence). The CDR3 covers 15 residues. V dropped 2 bases and J dropped 8 bases, with 13 bases sitting between them.